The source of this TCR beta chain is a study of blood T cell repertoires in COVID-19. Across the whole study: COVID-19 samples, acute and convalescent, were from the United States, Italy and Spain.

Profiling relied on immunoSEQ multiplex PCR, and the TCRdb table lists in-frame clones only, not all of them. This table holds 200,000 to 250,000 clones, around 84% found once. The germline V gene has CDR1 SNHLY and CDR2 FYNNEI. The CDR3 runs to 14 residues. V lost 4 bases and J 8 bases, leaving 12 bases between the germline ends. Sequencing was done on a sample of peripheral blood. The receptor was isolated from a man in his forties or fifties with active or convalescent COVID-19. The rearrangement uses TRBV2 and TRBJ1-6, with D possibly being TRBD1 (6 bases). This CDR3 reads CASSVREGDSPLHF. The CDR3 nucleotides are TGTGCCAGCAGTGTCAGGGAGGGGGATTCACCCCTCCACTTT.